This entry describes one T cell receptor (beta chain). V lost 1 base and J 4 bases, leaving 12 bases between the germline ends. This CDR3 has 15 residues. Germline V gives CDR1 SGHRS, CDR2 YFSETQ. 13 Jbeta primers and 60 Vbeta primers were used for the PCR. In the original processing: Roughly 11 million shared chains were among approximately 80 million unique TCR beta chains counted in a later analysis. Sequencing used immunoSEQ multiplex PCR; TCRdb keeps in-frame clones, though not all of them. That table supplies the V and J calls and clone size; D and trimming were determined from the DNA. This table holds 96,000 or so clones, about four fifths found once. The sample is drawn from a study of cytomegalovirus exposure and HLA in healthy donors.

The sequence came from a female donor in good health and CMV-seropositive. This chain uses TRBV5-1 with TRBJ2-1; TRBD2 is a possible D gene (7 bases). The sample taken for sequencing was PBMCs. The CDR3: CASSLRGATYNEQFF. CDR3 coding DNA: TGCGCCAGCAGCTTGCGGGGGGCCACATACAATGAGCAGTTCTTC.